The T cell receptor (beta chain) described here comes from a study of T-cell memory formation after mild COVID-19. From germline, CDR1 is SNHLY and CDR2 FYNNEI. Unmatched junction bases numbered 2, after V lost 1 base and J lost 2 bases. The CDR3 is 16 amino acids. From the 5' RACE reads, TCRdb called clonotypes with MiXCR, one entry per CDR3 protein. This repertoire shows hundreds of thousands of distinct CDR3 sequences, 20% to 25% found once; its top ten account for approximately 13%. The TCR comes from an adult woman who had mild COVID-19 (a few samples of this study predate the infection). Cell type and time point are not known. The chain carries TRBV2 and TRBJ2-1, with 10 bases that match TRBD2. Material: PBMCs or a T cell subset sorted from them (not recorded which). CDR3 amino acids: CASSEELAGAYNEQFF. Written as DNA, the CDR3 is TGTGCCAGCAGTGAAGAGCTAGCGGGAGCCTACAATGAGCAGTTCTTC.